Below, 25 T cell receptor beta chains from the same sample are listed, as sequenced in a study of blood T cell repertoires in COVID-19. Assay: immunoSEQ multiplex PCR; the TCRdb copy retains only in-frame clones and omits some. Seen here are 250,000 or so clones, about four fifths observed once, and the top ten hold 4% to 5%. Material for sequencing was peripheral blood. These receptors all come from an older woman with acute or convalescent COVID-19.

This chain joins TRBV29-1 and TRBJ1-5; 9 nucleotides line up with TRBD1. The CDR3 runs 13 residues. Germline lookup yields CDR1 SQVTM and CDR2 ANQGSEA. The V gene end was trimmed by 2 bases and the J gene end by 6 bases; junction bases not matched to a gene: 2. CDR3 in amino acids: CSVETGGSQPQHF. The DNA of the CDR3 is TGCAGCGTTGAAACAGGGGGCAGTCAGCCCCAGCATTTT.

This clone appeared once. The chain recombines TRBV9 with TRBJ2-4; 10 bases are a match to TRBD1. CDR1 is SGDLS and CDR2 is YYNGEE in the germline V gene. CDR3 length: 15 amino acids. V shed 0 bases, J shed 7 bases, and the junction held 4 bases outside the gene matches. Here the CDR3 reads CASSVEPGQGNIQYF. As DNA, the CDR3 is TGTGCCAGCAGCGTAGAACCGGGACAGGGGAACATTCAGTACTTC.

This clone was detected only a few times. V and J are TRBV4-1 and TRBJ1-5; 8 bases are a match to TRBD1. CDR1 is MGHRA, CDR2 YSYEKL, per germline. The J segment lost 2 bases and the V segment lost 4 bases, leaving 4 bases of the junction unmatched. This CDR3 is 15 amino acids long. CDR3 protein: CASSPGQVGNQPQHF. The CDR3 region has the DNA TGCGCCAGCAGCCCGGGACAGGTGGGCAATCAGCCCCAGCATTTT.

CDR3 in DNA: TGTGCCAGTAGTATAGAGCCTAGCGGGGGGCACATTCAGTACTTC. Its translation: CASSIEPSGGHIQYF. This chain uses TRBV19 with TRBJ2-4; TRBD2 matches at 11 bases. Germline CDR1 reads LNHDA; CDR2 reads SQIVND (reference sequence). With 0 bases clipped from V and 8 bases from J, the junction kept 3 bases outside the gene matches. There are 15 residues in the CDR3.

V is TRBV7-7 and J is TRBJ2-2; D remains unclear. CDR1 and CDR2 from the germline V gene are SSHAT and FNYEAQ (reference sequence). The length of the CDR3 is 12 residues. The germline V and J ends were trimmed by 5 bases and 5 bases, with 6 bases remaining between them. This chain's CDR3 is CASSPGTGELFF. CDR3 DNA sequence: TGTGCCAGCAGCCCAGGTACCGGGGAGCTGTTTTTT.

The rearrangement links TRBV4-2 to TRBJ2-7; D uncertain. Trimming shortened V by 0 bases and J by 2 bases, and 17 bases separated the two germline ends. Looked up from germline, CDR1 is LGHNA and CDR2 is YNFKEQ. This CDR3 comprises 17 residues. Here the CDR3 DNA reads TGTGCCAGCAGCCAAGATATGAAGAGTGGCGGAGCCTACGAGCAGTACTTC. This sequence encodes CASSQDMKSGGAYEQYF.

This chain links TRBV5-1 with TRBJ1-2, with TRBD1 matching over 10 bases. In germline, CDR1 is SGHRS, CDR2 YFSETQ. The V gene end was trimmed by 7 bases and the J gene end by 3 bases; junction bases not matched to a gene: 3. The CDR3 is made up of 13 amino acids. The chain's CDR3 is CASGTGEDYGYTF. The DNA of the CDR3 is TGCGCCAGCGGGACAGGGGAAGACTATGGCTACACCTTC.

The chain couples TRBV19 to TRBJ2-3, with D tentatively TRBD2 (6 bases). Trimming took off 3 bases at V and 1 base at J, with 11 bases between the two ends. CDR3 length: 15 residues. Germline V gene sequence: CDR1 LNHDA, CDR2 SQIVND (reference sequence). The CDR3 sequence is CASSIGGAGTDTQYF. CDR3 in DNA: TGTGCCAGTAGTATCGGCGGGGCCGGCACAGATACGCAGTATTTT.

The rearrangement joins TRBV27 to TRBJ1-6, with D unclear. Looked up from germline, CDR1 is MNHEY and CDR2 is SMNVEV (reference sequence). The CDR3 spans 11 residues. The V gene lost 4 bases and the J gene lost 12 bases, with 7 bases spanning the gap. This CDR3 reads CASSSGQPLHF. The CDR3 nucleotides are TGTGCCAGCAGTTCAGGTCAACCCCTCCACTTT.

The gene calls are TRBV6-5 and TRBJ2-2; 8 nucleotides match TRBD1. Germline V gene sequence: CDR1 MNHEY, CDR2 SVGAGI. CDR3 length equals 15 residues. V trimming: 8 bases; J trimming: 3 bases; junction bases outside the gene matches: 8. CDR3 amino acids: CASSLQGAYTGELFF. CDR3 nucleotides: TGTGCCAGCTCCCTGCAGGGGGCTTACACCGGGGAGCTGTTTTTT.

This sequence joins TRBV28 and TRBJ1-1; D is ambiguous. Trimming took off 3 bases at V and 1 base at J, with 9 bases between the two ends. The CDR3 is 14 amino acids. CDR1 MDHEN and CDR2 SYDVKM come from the germline V gene. CDR3 protein: CASSLRSSNTEAFF. DNA of the CDR3: TGTGCCAGCAGTTTGCGTAGTTCGAACACTGAAGCTTTCTTT.

The rearrangement joins TRBV7-2 to TRBJ2-2; tentatively, D is TRBD1 (5 bases). The ends were cut back, 5 bases at V and 3 bases at J, with 13 bases in the middle. Germline-derived CDR1 and CDR2 are SGHTA and FQGNSA. The CDR3 sequence is 15 residues long. The CDR3, as DNA: TGTGCCAGCAGCACAGGCGTCGGGCACACCGGGGAGCTGTTTTTT. It specifies CASSTGVGHTGELFF.

The V and J genes are TRBV7-2 and TRBJ2-7; D might be TRBD1 (5 bases). Germline assignment: CDR1 SGHTA and CDR2 FQGNSA. V lost 8 bases and J lost 1, with 12 bases in between. The CDR3 consists of 13 residues. The CDR3 DNA sequence: TGTGCCAGCTGCGTAGGGGCATCCTACGAGCAGTACTTC. Protein sequence: CASCVGASYEQYF.

This clone was seen a handful of times. The V and J genes are TRBV29-1 and TRBJ1-1; D remains ambiguous. The germline V gene encodes CDR1 SQVTM and CDR2 ANQGSEA. This CDR3 has 11 amino acids. V was cut by 5 bases and J by 1 base, with 5 bases left in between. For the CDR3, the DNA is TGCAGCGTTAAGCAGAACACTGAAGCTTTCTTT. It encodes CSVKQNTEAFF.

This chain uses TRBV19 with TRBJ1-1; TRBD1 might be the D (5 bases). CDR3 length equals 15 residues. Trimming removed 1 base at V and 6 bases at J, with 15 bases between. In germline, CDR1 is LNHDA, CDR2 SQIVND (reference sequence). The CDR3 sequence: CASSIGRRVGAEAFF. The CDR3 DNA reads as TGTGCCAGTAGTATAGGAAGGAGGGTAGGGGCTGAAGCTTTCTTT.

This clone was detected only once. This chain uses TRBV11-3 with TRBJ2-6, with TRBD1 identical over 7 bases. Germline V gene sequence: CDR1 SGHNT, CDR2 YENEEA. The CDR3 is made up of 16 amino acids. With 5 bases clipped from V and 0 bases from J, the junction kept 4 bases outside the gene matches. The CDR3 is CASSPRGSSGANVLTF. DNA for the CDR3: TGTGCCAGCAGCCCCAGGGGGTCCTCTGGGGCCAACGTCCTGACTTTC. The full variable domain, completed using reference TRBV11-3 and TRBJ2-6, is EAGVVQSPRYKIIEKKQPVAFWCNPISGHNTLYWYLQNLGQGPELLIRYENEEAVDDSQLPKDRFSAERLKGVDSTLKIQPAELGDSAVYLCASSPRGSSGANVLTFGAGSRLTVL.

V gene TRBV30 combines with J gene TRBJ1-1; D ambiguous. Trimming removed 3 bases at V and 4 bases at J, with 9 bases between. CDR1 is GTSNPN, CDR2 SVGIG, per germline (reference sequence). The CDR3 covers 12 residues. CDR3 amino acids: CAWSGIGTEAFF. The CDR3 coding sequence is TGTGCCTGGAGCGGGATAGGCACTGAAGCTTTCTTT.

The V call is TRBV4-2, the J call TRBJ2-7; maybe TRBD1 (5 bases). Trimming pared 0 bases from V and 7 bases from J, leaving 10 bases between. CDR3 size: 13 residues. The V gene's germline CDR1 is LGHNA and CDR2 YNFKEQ. The CDR3 DNA follows: TGTGCCAGCAGCCAAGATTTGGCAGGGGAGCAGTACTTC. Protein sequence: CASSQDLAGEQYF.

This chain uses TRBV6-5 with TRBJ2-3; TRBD2 matches 10 bases. V was pared by 8 bases and J by 7 bases, with 12 bases of the junction left unmatched. The CDR3 sequence is 15 residues long. CDR1 and CDR2 from the germline V gene are MNHEY and SVGAGI. CDR3 sequence: CASLAERGGIHTQYF. Written as DNA, the CDR3 is TGTGCCAGCCTCGCTGAGCGGGGGGGTATTCATACGCAGTATTTT.

The CDR3 region is CAIRGTEQETQYF. The CDR3 DNA reads as TGTGCCATCAGGGGGACAGAACAAGAGACCCAGTACTTC. The rearrangement uses TRBV10-3 and TRBJ2-5; 7 bases align to TRBD1. The CDR3 runs 13 residues. Germline V gene data show CDR1 as ENHRY and CDR2 as SYGVKD. V trimming: 6 bases; J trimming: 2 bases; junction bases outside the gene matches: 3.

The chain uses TRBV5-1 and TRBJ2-6, with 9 bases matching TRBD1. Germline V gives CDR1 SGHRS, CDR2 YFSETQ. V lost 4 bases, J lost 1 base, and 9 bases stayed unmatched. The CDR3 loop spans 18 amino acids. The CDR3 reads CASSAPGQGLSGANVLTF. Written as DNA, the CDR3 is TGCGCCAGCAGCGCACCGGGACAGGGTCTGTCTGGGGCCAACGTCCTGACTTTC. Full variable domain (rest looked up from reference TRBV5-1 and TRBJ2-6): KAGVTQTPRYLIKTRGQQVTLSCSPISGHRSVSWYQQTPGQGLQFLFEYFSETQRNKGNFPGRFSGRQFSNSRSEMNVSTLELGDSALYLCASSAPGQGLSGANVLTFGAGSRLTVL.

This clone was counted only a few times. This sequence joins TRBV19 and TRBJ1-5; the D is unclear. Trimming pared 6 bases from V and 4 bases from J, leaving 10 bases between. Germline V gives CDR1 LNHDA, CDR2 SQIVND (reference sequence). This CDR3 has 13 amino acids. The CDR3 DNA reads TGTGCCAGTAGATCATCCGGGAATCAGCCCCAGCATTTT. As protein: CASRSSGNQPQHF.

The CDR3, as DNA: TGTGCCAGCAGCTCCCGAGGTTCCTATAATTCACCCCTCCACTTT. Translating it yields CASSSRGSYNSPLHF. The chain combines TRBV7-2 with TRBJ1-6; no clear D. V lost 4 bases, J lost 1 base, and 8 bases lay in between. There are 15 residues in the CDR3. Germline V gene sequence: CDR1 SGHTA, CDR2 FQGNSA.

CDR3 nucleotide sequence: TGCGCCAGATATGGGACAGGGGGCGTAAACACTGAAGCTTTCTTT. This gives the protein CARYGTGGVNTEAFF. The chain joins TRBV10-1 to TRBJ1-1; TRBD1 matches at 12 bases. Germline loops: CDR1 WNHNN, CDR2 SYGVQD (reference sequence). V trimming: 9 bases; J trimming: 2 bases; junction bases outside the gene matches: 7. The CDR3 contains 15 residues.

The rearrangement joins TRBV14 to TRBJ1-2, with 11 nucleotides matching TRBD1. Germline V gene sequence: CDR1 SGHDN, CDR2 FVKESK. After removal of 3 bases from V and 4 bases from J, the junction contained 7 bases not matched to a gene. The CDR3 contains 16 residues. The DNA of the CDR3 is TGTGCCAGCAGCCAGGACAGGGGGCGCCTCGGCTATGGCTACACCTTC. As protein: CASSQDRGRLGYGYTF. Using reference TRBV14 and TRBJ1-2 for the parts outside the CDR3, the full variable domain is EAGVTQFPSHSVIEKGQTVTLRCDPISGHDNLYWYRRVMGKEIKFLLHFVKESKQDESGMPNNRFLAERTGGTYSTLKVQPAELEDSGVYFCASSQDRGRLGYGYTFGSGTRLTVV.